Below are 28 T cell receptor beta chains sequenced from a single sample in a study of Graves' ophthalmopathy and Graves' hyperthyroidism. As the template, RNA transcripts were used to amplify TCR beta CDR3 regions. HTBI primers served in a first-round RT-PCR, which a second-round multiplex PCR followed. TCRdb independently ran MiXCR on the multiplex PCR reads; one entry per CDR3 protein. The sample shows approximately 1.2 million distinct CDR3 sequences, roughly 35% of them seen only once. The specimen was peripheral blood or thyroid tissue (not recorded which). The receptors were gathered from an adult man with Graves' hyperthyroidism.

This chain links TRBV25-1 with TRBJ2-2; D may be TRBD1 (5 bases). Germline V CDR1 and CDR2: MGHDK, SYGVNS. Trimming took 4 bases from V and 7 from J, leaving 13 bases between them. The CDR3 sequence is 14 residues long. The DNA for the CDR3 is TGTGCCAGCAGTGCCCGCAGGGTTATCGGGGAGCTGTTTTTT. Protein sequence: CASSARRVIGELFF. Based on the CDR3 plus reference TRBV25-1 and TRBJ2-2, the full variable domain is EADIYQTPRYLVIGTGKKITLECSQTMGHDKMYWYQQDPGMELHLIHYSYGVNSTEKGDLSSESTVSRIRTEHFPLTLESARPSHTSQYLCASSARRVIGELFFGEGSRLTVL.

The chain employs TRBV25-1 and TRBJ1-3; no definite D call. From germline, CDR1 is MGHDK and CDR2 SYGVNS. The CDR3 spans 14 residues. Trimming left V 5 bases short and J 0 bases short, with 8 bases between. The CDR3 nucleotides read TGTGCCAGCAGTACAGCAACCTCTGGAAACACCATATATTTT. Residues: CASSTATSGNTIYF.

The chain employs TRBV7-9 and TRBJ1-2, with D tentatively TRBD1 (6 bases). CDR3 length: 15 amino acids. CDR1 and CDR2 (germline): SEHNR, FQNEAQ (reference sequence). V was pared by 5 bases and J by 0 bases, with 13 bases between. The CDR3, as DNA: TGTGCCAGCAGCCCCGGGGGGGCAGCTAACTATGGCTACACCTTC. Translation: CASSPGGAANYGYTF.

In its sample, this clonotype was seen many times. This chain links TRBV19 with TRBJ2-5; D is unclear. Germline assignment: CDR1 LNHDA and CDR2 SQIVND (reference sequence). V lost 0 bases, J lost 2 bases, and 13 bases lay in between. The CDR3 runs 16 residues. The CDR3 spells CASSIEGRNRQETQYF. For the CDR3, the DNA is TGTGCCAGTAGTATAGAAGGGCGGAACCGACAAGAGACCCAGTACTTC.

This clonotype occurred a few times. V is TRBV7-3 and J is TRBJ2-5, with D perhaps TRBD1 (6 bases). The CDR3 totals 15 residues. V lost 0 bases, J lost 2 bases, and 10 bases lay in between. Germline CDR1 reads SGHTA; CDR2 reads FQGTGA. The CDR3 nucleotides are TGTGCCAGCAGCTTAACCCCAGGGGCACAAGAGACCCAGTACTTC. Translated: CASSLTPGAQETQYF.

The chain has TRBV29-1 and TRBJ2-5; 7 nucleotides match TRBD1. V trimming: 4 bases; J trimming: 5 bases; junction bases outside the gene matches: 10. The germline gives CDR1 SQVTM, CDR2 ANQGSEA. The CDR3 extends over 14 amino acids. The CDR3 is CSVGGAGGRETQYF. For the CDR3, the DNA is TGCAGCGTTGGAGGGGCAGGGGGAAGGGAGACCCAGTACTTC.

A few counts support this clonotype. The genes are TRBV3-1 and TRBJ2-2; D ambiguous. The CDR3 has 12 amino acids. V was pared by 5 bases and J by 5 bases, with 6 bases between. Germline V gene sequence: CDR1 LGHDT, CDR2 YNNKEL (reference sequence). The CDR3, as DNA: TGTGCCAGCAGCGCACTAACCGGGGAGCTGTTTTTT. It codes for CASSALTGELFF.

This rearrangement joins TRBV7-2 to TRBJ2-2; no definite D call. The CDR3 has 15 amino acids. The V and J ends lost 1 base and 4 bases respectively, with 10 bases between them. Per germline, CDR1 SGHTA and CDR2 FQGNSA. CDR3 protein: CASSLGPLATGELFF. In DNA form, the CDR3 reads TGTGCCAGCAGCTTAGGGCCCCTGGCCACCGGGGAGCTGTTTTTT.

A remark on this clonotype: At one of its ends the junction is not consistent with the germline gene, which may arise from a read error. V and J are TRBV29-1 and TRBJ2-6; TRBD1 aligns across 7 bases. This CDR3 has 12 amino acids. CDR1 and CDR2 from the germline V gene are SQVTM and ANQGSEA. The CDR3 sequence is CSVLLTGPTEAF. The CDR3 coding sequence is TGCAGCGTACTATTGACAGGGCCCACTGAAGCTTTC.

This clonotype was detected many times. This chain connects TRBV7-8 to TRBJ1-1, with TRBD1 matching over 8 bases. The CDR3 covers 17 residues. Germline assignment: CDR1 SGHVS and CDR2 FQNEAQ. V trimming: 5 bases; J trimming: 5 bases; junction bases outside the gene matches: 16. CDR3 loop: CASSPDSRTGSWTEAFF. As DNA, the CDR3 is TGTGCCAGCAGCCCAGACAGTAGGACAGGGTCTTGGACTGAAGCTTTCTTT.

The V gene is TRBV20-1, the J gene TRBJ1-5; perhaps TRBD1 as D (6 bases). CDR1 is DFQATT and CDR2 is SNEGSKA in the germline V gene (reference sequence). This CDR3 is built from 15 residues. Trimming removed 6 bases at V and 3 bases at J, with 18 bases between. The CDR3 here is CSAPMGGGANQPQHF. The CDR3 coding sequence is TGCAGTGCACCAATGGGGGGGGGGGCCAATCAGCCCCAGCATTTT.

For this clonotype: A much larger clone is a single base away; this may be a read error. The J gene is TRBJ2-5, the V gene TRBV7-2, with 10 bases identical to TRBD1. This CDR3 spans 13 amino acids. V lost 3 bases to trimming and J lost 7 bases; unmatched junction nucleotides: 2. The V gene's germline CDR1 is SGHTA and CDR2 FQGNSA. This chain's CDR3 is CASSFRDRGTQYF. The CDR3 DNA reads as TGTGCCAGCAGCTTCCGGGACAGGGGGACCCAGTACTTC.

The chain carries TRBV30 and TRBJ2-7; D is uncertain. The length of the CDR3 is 11 residues. V was pared by 3 bases and J by 4 bases, with 7 bases between. Germline CDR1 reads GTSNPN; CDR2 reads SVGIG (reference sequence). DNA for the CDR3: TGTGCCTGGAGGGGCGAGTACGAGCAGTACTTC. Protein: CAWRGEYEQYF.

This clonotype was detected ten times or more. The chain has TRBV9 and TRBJ1-1; unclear D gene. With 0 bases removed from V and 3 bases from J, the gap between germline ends came to 6 bases. The CDR3 consists of 13 residues. Germline V CDR1 and CDR2: SGDLS, YYNGEE. CDR3 residues: CASSVVRDTEAFF. DNA of the CDR3: TGTGCCAGCAGCGTAGTACGGGACACTGAAGCTTTCTTT. Supplemented by reference TRBV9 and TRBJ1-1, the full variable domain reads DSGVTQTPKHLITATGQRVTLRCSPRSGDLSVYWYQQSLDQGLQFLIQYYNGEERAKGNILERFSAQQFPDLHSELNLSSLELGDSALYFCASSVVRDTEAFFGQGTRLTVV.

This clonotype occurred many times. This chain joins TRBV7-2 and TRBJ1-4, with 7 nucleotides matching TRBD1. Germline V CDR1 and CDR2: SGHTA, FQGNSA. V shed 5 bases, J shed 7 bases, and the junction held 7 bases outside the gene matches. The CDR3 runs 14 residues. For the CDR3, the DNA is TGTGCCAGCAGCCGACAGGGAGCAGGTGAAAAACTGTTTTTT. Its translation: CASSRQGAGEKLFF.

This clonotype was recorded a few times. This chain uses TRBV7-6 with TRBJ1-2, with D unresolved. This CDR3 is built from 15 residues. Per germline, CDR1 SGHVS and CDR2 FNYEAQ. V was trimmed by 5 bases and J by 7 bases, leaving 20 bases between them. The CDR3 sequence is CASSPQTGEYCGYTF. The CDR3 coding sequence is TGTGCCAGCAGCCCTCAAACCGGGGAATACTGTGGCTACACCTTC.

This clonotype came up a few times. The V and J genes are TRBV3-1 and TRBJ1-6, with 7 positions matching TRBD1. This CDR3 is built from 15 residues. Germline assignment: CDR1 LGHDT and CDR2 YNNKEL (reference sequence). V was clipped by 0 bases and J by 6 bases; unmatched bases: 2. The CDR3 region is CASSQDTGVNSPLHF. CDR3 DNA sequence: TGTGCCAGCAGCCAAGATACAGGGGTTAATTCACCCCTCCACTTT.

The sample holds many counts of this clonotype. This chain joins TRBV27 and TRBJ1-5, with D perhaps TRBD1 (5 bases). Germline V gene data show CDR1 as MNHEY and CDR2 as SMNVEV (reference sequence). Trimming shortened V by 4 bases and J by 7 bases, and 14 bases separated the two germline ends. This CDR3 has 14 residues. This CDR3 reads CASSWAGFGQPQHF. For the CDR3, the DNA is TGTGCCAGCAGTTGGGCAGGGTTTGGGCAGCCCCAGCATTTT.

Only a few counts were recorded for this clonotype. The chain carries TRBV3-1 and TRBJ2-7; 12 nucleotides match TRBD2. Germline V gene data show CDR1 as LGHDT and CDR2 as YNNKEL (reference sequence). This CDR3 region has 16 residues. The ends lost 0 bases at V and 5 bases at J; junction bases unmatched: 5. Here the CDR3 reads CASSQETSGSGHEQYF. In nucleotides, the CDR3 is TGTGCCAGCAGCCAAGAGACTAGCGGGAGTGGCCACGAGCAGTACTTC.

The rearrangement links TRBV7-2 to TRBJ1-6; the match to TRBD1 covers 9 bases. Germline loops: CDR1 SGHTA, CDR2 FQGNSA. Trimming removed 1 base from V and 8 bases from J; junction bases left unmatched: 6. CDR3 length: 16 residues. The CDR3 sequence is CASSLVGQGHHSPLHF. The CDR3, as DNA: TGTGCCAGCAGCTTAGTAGGACAGGGGCACCATTCACCCCTCCACTTT. Full variable domain (missing parts from reference TRBV7-2 and TRBJ1-6): GAGVSQSPSNKVTEKGKDVELRCDPISGHTALYWYRQSLGQGLEFLIYFQGNSAPDKSGLPSDRFSAERTGGSVSTLTIQRTQQEDSAVYLCASSLVGQGHHSPLHFGNGTRLTVT.

This clonotype was detected many times. The chain couples TRBV5-1 to TRBJ2-7; 7 nucleotides match TRBD2. CDR1 and CDR2 from the germline V gene are SGHRS and YFSETQ. The CDR3 length is 14 residues. Germline trimming cut 4 bases from V and 4 bases from J; bases unmatched to any gene: 8. The CDR3 DNA reads TGCGCCAGCAGCGGGTCGGGGGGATCTTACGAGCAGTACTTC. It translates to CASSGSGGSYEQYF.

This chain uses TRBV4-2 with TRBJ2-7; 14 nucleotides line up with TRBD2. Trimming took 3 bases from V and 3 from J; bases not matched to a gene: 4. Germline CDR1 LGHNA, CDR2 YNFKEQ. The CDR3 runs to 16 residues. The CDR3 spells CASSHAGLAGVYEQYF. CDR3 sequence (DNA): TGTGCCAGCAGCCACGCGGGACTAGCGGGAGTCTACGAGCAGTACTTC.

This clonotype showed up just a few times. The chain recombines TRBV24-1 with TRBJ2-1; TRBD2 agrees at 12 bases. The germline CDR1 and CDR2 sequences are KGHDR and SFDVKD. Losses at the gene ends were 4 bases for V and 2 bases for J; bases not matched to a gene: 5. The CDR3 totals 17 residues. The CDR3 is CATSDRTSGKTYNEQFF. CDR3 bases: TGTGCCACCAGTGACCGGACTAGCGGGAAAACCTACAATGAGCAGTTCTTC.

CDR3 sequence: CASSGSTSGSTGGETQYF. CDR3 sequence (DNA): TGTGCCAGCAGCGGGTCGACTAGCGGGAGCACGGGAGGGGAGACCCAGTACTTC. V and J are TRBV2 and TRBJ2-5, with TRBD2 matching over 12 bases. The CDR3 totals 18 residues. CDR1 SNHLY and CDR2 FYNNEI come from the germline V gene. V dropped 6 bases and J dropped 5; count of bases not matched to a gene: 16. The entire variable domain, with the rest obtained from reference TRBV2 and TRBJ2-5, is as follows: EPEVTQTPSHQVTQMGQEVILRCVPISNHLYFYWYRQILGQKVEFLVSFYNNEISEKSEIFDDQFSVERPDGSNFTLKIRSTKLEDSAMYFCASSGSTSGSTGGETQYFGPGTRLLVL.

V usage is TRBV14 and J usage is TRBJ2-7; 7 nucleotides match TRBD1. V shed 5 bases, J shed 2 bases, and the junction held 12 bases outside the gene matches. Per germline, CDR1 SGHDN and CDR2 FVKESK. The CDR3 sequence is 16 residues long. The CDR3 loop is CASSDPYRGQPYEQYF. In DNA, the CDR3 is TGTGCCAGCAGCGACCCGTACAGGGGACAGCCCTACGAGCAGTACTTC.

The table lists this clonotype with many counts. CDR3 sequence (DNA): TGTGCCAGCAGCTCCAGGGTTGGCGGGGAGCTGTTTTTT. Translating it yields CASSSRVGGELFF. The V and J genes are TRBV11-2 and TRBJ2-2, with a weak D call TRBD1 (5 bases). The germline gives CDR1 SGHAT, CDR2 FQNNGV. Between the trimmed V and J ends, which lost 4 bases and 7 bases, there was a span of 10 bases. There are 13 residues in the CDR3.

The V gene is TRBV19, the J gene TRBJ2-7; D is undetermined. The V end lost 5 bases, the J end lost 0 bases, and 17 bases lay between the germline ends. CDR1 is LNHDA, CDR2 SQIVND, per germline (reference sequence). The CDR3 spans 16 residues. CDR3 region: CASSVRTAKSSYEQYF. CDR3 nucleotide sequence: TGTGCCAGTAGTGTTAGGACGGCAAAAAGCTCCTACGAGCAGTACTTC.

In its sample, this clonotype was seen many times. The chain links TRBV24-1 to TRBJ1-2; the match to TRBD1 covers 7 bases. With 2 bases clipped from V and 3 bases from J, the junction kept 11 bases outside the gene matches. The CDR3 extends over 17 amino acids. The germline V gene encodes CDR1 KGHDR and CDR2 SFDVKD. The CDR3 DNA reads as TGTGCCACCAGTGATTCCCCGGGAAGACAGGGCTACTATGGCTACACCTTC. Translation gives CATSDSPGRQGYYGYTF.